This T cell receptor (beta chain) was profiled in a study of lymphopenia after photon versus proton radiotherapy (dated by TCRdb to about 2019). General notes on the study: The study compared the immunological effects of photon versus proton radiation therapy in patients with gastrointestinal tumors who developed high-grade lymphopenia. The goal of the study was to characterize the differences between the two radiation modalities in how they affect the immune system. A cohort of some 19 patients with gastrointestinal tumors who received either photon or proton therapy and subsequently developed lymphopenia was included. Points the paper makes about the study in general: Among patients across the cohort who died, overall survival time showed an inverse correlation with a larger post-nadir drop in TCR diversity. After the lymphocyte count nadir, photon-treated repertoires showed oligoclonal expansion, especially of CD8+ Temra cells, which drove the drop in diversity. The survival association was assessed only in patients who died, and the authors presented better survival with proton therapy as a possibility rather than a demonstrated result. During treatment, patients who received photon therapy lost naive T cells and TCR diversity and gained effector/memory populations, whereas patients who received proton therapy remained relatively stable.

Looking up the germline V gene yields CDR1 SGHTA and CDR2 FQGNSA. The CDR3, from cysteine to phenylalanine, totals 15 residues. Kept here is only the CDR3 DNA, which spans 45 bases and is read in frame from base 1. The trim is 4 bases for V and 3 bases for J, with a gap of 13 bases between the germline ends. This clone was observed a single time. Its recognized antigen is unknown. No base quality information exists; no much larger clone differs at one position. Preparation of the library involved the immunoSEQ multiplex PCR assay. Deep sequencing of rearranged TCR beta loci, alongside multiparametric flow cytometry, was used to profile T cell repertoires. Held by TCRdb, this immuneACCESS table contains in-frame sequences only and omits some clones. Under half of the omission traces to an unresolved V gene where checked; the cause of the rest is unknown. Counted in this sample were around 66,000 clones; roughly 86% of them appeared once. The ten largest clones take up roughly 2.3% of the sample.

The receptor was derived from a man aged 40-55 years with gastric cancer. The chain employs TRBV7-2 and TRBJ1-5; TRBD1 might be the D gene, on 5 matching bases. The specimen comprised peripheral blood, sampled from a patient treated with photon-based radiotherapy. The DNA is TGTGCCAGCAGCTCCAGTCCGGACACCAATCAGCCCCAGCATTTT. The resulting protein is CASSSSPDTNQPQHF.